These T cell receptor beta chains were read from a single sample in a study of T cells in narcolepsy. The protocol was immunoSEQ multiplex PCR, while the TCRdb copy is restricted to in-frame clones and leaves out a portion. The sample consists of 26,000 or so clones, around nine tenths of them appearing once. Sequencing was carried out using CD45RA- memory CD4+ T cells from PBMCs. These receptors all stem from a human donor with narcolepsy. Both conserved end residues are part of each CDR3. Fields, in order: J gene, D gene, V gene, clone size, CDR3 DNA, CDR3 protein. D genes are given only for firm matches. A row's size may be missing; if present it is once, few, many or a size class.

TRBJ1-5	TRBD1	TRBV2	NA	TGTGCCAGCACTACCGACAGGGGCAATCAGCCCCAGCATTTT	CASTTDRGNQPQHF
TRBJ1-1	NA	TRBV4-2	NA	TGTGCCAGCTCCGGCTCTGGAGGACCGAACACTGAAGCTTTCTTT	CASSGSGGPNTEAFF
TRBJ1-2	NA	TRBV7-6	NA	TGTGCCAGCAGCTCCGGGACAAAGCGGAATCTTTTCTATGGCTACACCTTC	CASSSGTKRNLFYGYTF
TRBJ2-6	NA	TRBV11-2	NA	TGTGCCAGCAGCTTTTCCTCTGGGGCCAACGTCCTGACTTTC	CASSFSSGANVLTF
TRBJ2-3	NA	TRBV20-1	NA	TGCAGTGCTGGGGAATGGGATACGCAGTATTTT	CSAGEWDTQYF
TRBJ1-1	NA	TRBV19	once	TGTGCCAGTAGTAAGAGTGGGACCACTGAAGCTTTCTTT	CASSKSGTTEAFF
TRBJ2-1	TRBD1	TRBV6-6	NA	TGTGCCAGCAGCGGGACAGGCCAATACAATGAGCAGTTCTTC	CASSGTGQYNEQFF
TRBJ2-2	TRBD2	TRBV5-1	once	TGCGCCAGCAGCTCGGCGGGAGGGGGCTTGGACGGGGAGCTGTTTTTT	CASSSAGGGLDGELFF
TRBJ1-2	NA	TRBV5-1	NA	TGCGCCAGCAGCTTGGGGGGGCTCCAAAACTATGGCTACACCTTC	CASSLGGLQNYGYTF
TRBJ2-7	NA	TRBV6-6	NA	TGTGCCAGCAGTTCCAGGGCAGACTCCTACGAGCAGTACTTC	CASSSRADSYEQYF
TRBJ1-6	NA	TRBV6-5	NA	TGTGCCAGCAGCCAGCCCAATTCACCCCTCCACTTT	CASSQPNSPLHF
TRBJ2-2	NA	TRBV18	NA	TGTGCCAGCTCAGAGACAGAGAACACCGGGGAGCTGTTTTTT	CASSETENTGELFF
TRBJ1-5	NA	TRBV6-6	NA	TGTGCCAGCACCTTGGGGGGTCAGCCCCAGCATTTT	CASTLGGQPQHF
TRBJ1-2	TRBD1	TRBV11-3	NA	TGTGCCAGCAGCTTCTGTCGACAGGGACCCTTTCACTATGGCTACACCTTC	CASSFCRQGPFHYGYTF
TRBJ2-5	NA	TRBV6-1	NA	TGTGCCAGCTTGGAGGGGTACCAAGAGACCCAGTACTTC	CASLEGYQETQYF
TRBJ1-5	TRBD1	TRBV4-1	NA	TGCGCCAGCAGTACATTCGGGACAGGGGACCAGCCCCAGCATTTT	CASSTFGTGDQPQHF
TRBJ2-3	NA	TRBV2	NA	TGTGCCAGCAGTCCCCGAGATACGCAGTATTTT	CASSPRDTQYF
TRBJ1-1	TRBD1	TRBV6-1	NA	TGTGCCAGCAGTGCCCGGACAGGGGGCCTTGAAGCTTTCTTT	CASSARTGGLEAFF
TRBJ2-7	NA	TRBV5-1	NA	TGCGCCAGCAGTATGGTGGGGGGAAGGAGCTACGAGCAGTACTTC	CASSMVGGRSYEQYF
TRBJ2-5	NA	TRBV5-1	NA	TGCGCCAGCACCGAACGGGTAGGAGAGACCCAGTACTTC	CASTERVGETQYF
TRBJ2-3	NA	TRBV7-2	NA	TGTGCCAGCAGCCCACGAGGGACTGGCACAGATACGCAGTATTTT	CASSPRGTGTDTQYF
TRBJ2-2	NA	TRBV19	few	TGTGCCAGTAGTATACAACAAAGCACCGGGGAGCTGTTTTTT	CASSIQQSTGELFF
TRBJ1-1	NA	TRBV18	once	TGTGCCAGCTCACCTGGTGGCGGCGGCCGAATGAACACTGAAGCTTTCTTT	CASSPGGGGRMNTEAFF
TRBJ1-2	NA	TRBV7-6	NA	TGTGCCAGCAGCTTAGTTGGTTGGTGCAGAGTCTATGGCTACACCTTC	CASSLVGWCRVYGYTF
TRBJ1-2	NA	TRBV11-2	NA	TGTGCCAGCAGCTTAGACAGGGTATATGGCTACACCTTC	CASSLDRVYGYTF
TRBJ1-5	NA	TRBV19	NA	TGTGCCAGTAGTGTAGCGTCAGATACGCAGCATTTT	CASSVASDTQHF
TRBJ1-1	TRBD1	TRBV27	NA	TGTGCCAGCAGTTTGGAAGGGACAGGGACGGCGAACACTGAAGCTTTCTTT	CASSLEGTGTANTEAFF
TRBJ1-6	TRBD1	TRBV5-4	NA	TGTGCCAGCAGAATGGACAGGGGGAATTCACCCCTCCACTTT	CASRMDRGNSPLHF
TRBJ2-7	NA	TRBV5-8	few	TGTGCCAGCAGCTTGGAACCAAGAACCTACGAGCAGTACTTC	CASSLEPRTYEQYF
TRBJ1-2	NA	TRBV18	NA	TGTGCCAGCTCACCAAGAGGTGGTATTGAGCCAAGCCGTGGCTACACCTTC	CASSPRGGIEPSRGYTF
TRBJ1-5	NA	TRBV28	NA	TGTGCCAGCAACCCGGGGTGGGTTGATCAGCCCCAGCATTTT	CASNPGWVDQPQHF
TRBJ2-3	NA	TRBV5-6	NA	TGTGCCAGCAGATCCCTCGAGGGGGGGACTACGCAGTATTTT	CASRSLEGGTTQYF
TRBJ1-2	TRBD1	TRBV7-2	few	TGTGCCAGCAGCTTAGTGGACAGGGGGCCTGGTGGCTACACCTTC	CASSLVDRGPGGYTF
TRBJ1-2	NA	TRBV15	once	TGTGCCACCAGCAGAGGAGGGGGCTATGGCTACACCTTC	CATSRGGGYGYTF
TRBJ2-7	NA	TRBV2	NA	TGTGCCAGCAGCGCAACCCAGGGGAGCGAGCAGTACTTC	CASSATQGSEQYF
TRBJ1-5	NA	TRBV7-7	few	TGTGCCAGCAGCTTAGCGGGACCAGACCATAGCAATCAGCCCCAGCATTTT	CASSLAGPDHSNQPQHF
TRBJ1-2	NA	TRBV5-1	once	TGCGCCAGCAGCTTAGGGTTAACTAACTATGGCTACACCTTC	CASSLGLTNYGYTF
TRBJ1-2	NA	TRBV18	NA	TGTGCCAGCTCACCACAGGGTACGATGGTTAACTATGGCTACACCTTC	CASSPQGTMVNYGYTF
TRBJ1-5	NA	TRBV10-3	NA	TGTGCCATCAGTGAGTCGGCTTCCGGTCAGCCCCAGCATTTT	CAISESASGQPQHF
TRBJ2-1	NA	TRBV2	NA	TGTGCCAGCACCGCGAGGGTTATAGACAATGAGCAGTTCTTC	CASTARVIDNEQFF
TRBJ2-2	NA	TRBV10-3	NA	TGTGCCATCACCCCGAGGGGTGCCGGGGAGCTGTTTTTT	CAITPRGAGELFF
TRBJ2-3	TRBD2	TRBV10-3	NA	TGTGCCATCAGTGAGCCTCTAGCGGGGGTCGCAGATACGCAGTATTTT	CAISEPLAGVADTQYF
TRBJ2-3	NA	TRBV6-6	once	TGTGCCAGCTTTAGAGGCGATACGCAGTATTTT	CASFRGDTQYF
TRBJ1-2	NA	TRBV6-5	NA	TGTGCCAGCACCTCAGGCTCCCGGGGGGACTATGGCTACACCTTC	CASTSGSRGDYGYTF